Each of the 21 T cell receptor beta chains below was sequenced from the same sample in a study of blood T cells in healthy people across ages. Using a J-beta primer mix together with a sample-barcoded 5' primer, a second PCR was run for roughly 6 to 12 cycles. TCRdb processed the 5' RACE reads anew with MiXCR; each CDR3 protein has one entry. This sample has roughly 1.7 million distinct CDR3 sequences, with around 36% found just once. Material: blood. The source is a woman in her thirties in good health.

This clonotype has only a few counts. The CDR3 sequence: CASSQVGTEAFF. CDR3 bases: TGTGCCAGCAGCCAAGTGGGGACTGAAGCTTTCTTT. V and J are TRBV3-1 and TRBJ1-1; D unclear. The CDR3 covers 12 residues. Per germline, CDR1 LGHDT and CDR2 YNNKEL (reference sequence). V was pared by 1 base and J by 5 bases, with 5 bases between.

The sample holds a few counts of this clonotype. This chain connects TRBV9 to TRBJ2-3, with D perhaps TRBD1 (5 bases). CDR3 length equals 13 residues. The germline V and J ends were trimmed by 5 bases and 5 bases, with 12 bases remaining between them. CDR1 is SGDLS, CDR2 YYNGEE, per germline. Written as DNA, the CDR3 is TGTGCCAGCAGTGTGCAGGGTGGAGATACGCAGTATTTT. This codes for CASSVQGGDTQYF.

This clonotype was counted a few times. V gene TRBV27 combines with J gene TRBJ2-7, with D tentatively TRBD2 (6 bases). The V and J ends lost 4 bases and 0 bases respectively, with 16 bases between them. Germline loops: CDR1 MNHEY, CDR2 SMNVEV (reference sequence). The CDR3 covers 16 residues. The chain's CDR3 is CASSSREWPLSYEQYF. As DNA, the CDR3 is TGTGCCAGCAGTTCGCGGGAATGGCCTCTCTCCTACGAGCAGTACTTC.

The V call is TRBV5-5, the J call TRBJ2-1; D might be TRBD2 (6 bases). Looked up from germline, CDR1 is SGHKS and CDR2 is YYEKEE (reference sequence). With 4 bases removed from V and 6 bases from J, the gap between germline ends came to 17 bases. The CDR3 has 15 residues. CDR3 nucleotides: TGTGCCAGCAGCATCCGGGACTCAAGTTTCAATGAGCAGTTCTTC. This sequence encodes CASSIRDSSFNEQFF.

The chain is built from TRBV20-1 and TRBJ2-1, with TRBD2 identical over 8 bases. The end of the DNA fits TRBJ2-7 better, so the J call may be wrong. This CDR3 region has 16 residues. CDR1 DFQATT and CDR2 SNEGSKA come from the germline V gene (reference sequence). The CDR3 spells CSARDGTSGAYNEQYF. The CDR3 DNA is TGCAGTGCTAGAGACGGGACTAGTGGGGCCTACAATGAGCAGTACTTC.

Concerning this clonotype: A much larger clone differs from this one at a single base, so this may be a read error. The chain employs TRBV4-2 and TRBJ2-3; the D gene is possibly TRBD1 (5 bases). This CDR3 region has 14 residues. Germline V gene sequence: CDR1 LGHNA, CDR2 YNFKEQ. CDR3 sequence reads: CAGSTPGYTDTQYF. CDR3 bases: TGTGCCGGCAGCACCCCAGGGTACACAGATACGCAGTATTTT.

J is TRBJ2-5 and V is TRBV9, with D unclear. Judging by the DNA end, TRBJ2-7 fits better; the J call may be wrong. CDR1 and CDR2 from the germline V gene are SGDLS and YYNGEE. This CDR3 spans 13 amino acids. The CDR3 DNA reads TGTGCCAGCAGCGTAGCCCTCTCTTCCGAGCAGTACTTC. Translation: CASSVALSSEQYF.

As to this clonotype: At one end the junction does not follow the germline gene, possibly because of a read error. This chain uses TRBV29-1 with TRBJ1-2, with D possibly being TRBD1 (5 bases). CDR1 is SQVTM, CDR2 ANQGSEA, per germline. The length of the CDR3 is 13 residues. The CDR3: CSAERVTDYRYTF. The CDR3 coding sequence is TGCAGCGCCGAGAGGGTGACAGACTATCGCTACACCTTC.

This clonotype was detected many times. The chain carries TRBV4-1 and TRBJ1-5, with 9 bases lining up with TRBD1. Germline loops: CDR1 MGHRA, CDR2 YSYEKL. The CDR3 consists of 15 residues. The V segment lost 4 bases and the J segment 6 bases; nucleotides outside the gene matches: 7. The CDR3 DNA reads as TGCGCCAGCAGCCTTTCGACAGGGGGAAGTCAGCCCCAGCATTTT. Amino acids: CASSLSTGGSQPQHF.

The sample holds a few counts of this clonotype. The J gene is TRBJ2-5, the V gene TRBV5-1; D not certain. Germline V lookup: CDR1 SGHRS, CDR2 YFSETQ. V gave up 6 bases and J gave up 2 bases, with 5 bases separating them. There are 11 residues in the CDR3. The CDR3 loop reads CASKNQETQYF. CDR3 coding DNA: TGCGCCAGCAAGAATCAAGAGACCCAGTACTTC.

A few counts support this clonotype. J is TRBJ2-1 and V is TRBV6-1, with D hard to call. CDR3 length equals 12 residues. Trimming left V 1 base short and J 12 bases short, with 10 bases between. Germline CDR1 and CDR2: MNHNS and SASEGT. The CDR3 protein is CASSEDSPVQFF. CDR3 DNA: TGTGCCAGCAGTGAAGATAGCCCTGTGCAGTTCTTC.

A note on this clonotype: A junction end diverges from the germline sequence, so it may reflect a read error. The CDR3 region is CASRYSGPSWGYTF. The CDR3 DNA reads TGTGCCAGCCGTTACTCCGGACCTTCTTGGGGCTACACCTTC. The V gene is TRBV6-5, the J gene TRBJ1-2, with D uncertain. This CDR3 has 14 residues. Germline V gene data show CDR1 as MNHEY and CDR2 as SVGAGI.

This rearrangement joins TRBV28 to TRBJ2-4; TRBD2 aligns across 9 bases. This CDR3 region has 16 residues. V shed 5 bases, J shed 2 bases, and the junction held 7 bases outside the gene matches. Germline CDR1 MDHEN, CDR2 SYDVKM. The CDR3 DNA reads as TGTGCCAGCAGTATTAGACTAGCGGTTTCCAAAAACATTCAGTACTTC. It specifies CASSIRLAVSKNIQYF.

This clonotype showed up many times. The V gene is TRBV7-9, the J gene TRBJ2-3; D remains ambiguous. Trimming took off 5 bases at V and 7 bases at J, with 22 bases between the two ends. This CDR3 region has 16 residues. CDR1 SEHNR and CDR2 FQNEAQ come from the germline V gene (reference sequence). The CDR3 DNA reads as TGTGCCAGCAGCCCAGCCCTCCAGGAGACCCTCCATACGCAGTATTTT. Amino acids: CASSPALQETLHTQYF.

Only a few counts were recorded for this clonotype. The chain carries TRBV7-8 and TRBJ1-2; D call uncertain. CDR1 is SGHVS, CDR2 FQNEAQ, per germline. Trimming took 1 base from V and 3 from J, leaving 9 bases between them. The CDR3 is 14 residues long. CDR3 bases: TGTGCCAGCAGCTTAGAAACACGACACTATGGCTACACCTTC. It is translated as CASSLETRHYGYTF.

The chain links TRBV20-1 to TRBJ2-7; 9 nucleotides line up with TRBD1. Germline trimming cut 0 bases from V and 2 bases from J; bases unmatched to any gene: 5. CDR3 size: 15 residues. Per germline, CDR1 DFQATT and CDR2 SNEGSKA (reference sequence). CDR3 nucleotide sequence: TGCAGTGCTAGAGAATGGAGGGACAGGGCCTACGAGCAGTACTTC. Protein: CSAREWRDRAYEQYF.

This clonotype was seen repeatedly, ten times or more. The J gene is TRBJ2-1, the V gene TRBV5-5; D not resolved. Per the germline V gene, CDR1 is SGHKS and CDR2 is YYEKEE (reference sequence). V shed 1 base and J shed 5 bases, with 7 bases lying between them. The CDR3 length is 13 residues. CDR3 DNA sequence: TGTGCCAGCAGCTTGCCCACCCACAATGAGCAGTTCTTC. Translation gives CASSLPTHNEQFF.

On this clonotype: Possible read error: a much larger clone is one base away. The chain joins TRBV6-4 to TRBJ1-6; D is ambiguous. The CDR3 sequence is 14 residues long. Germline-derived CDR1 and CDR2 are MRHNA and SNTAGT. The CDR3 bases are TGTGCCGGCAGTGAAGGAGATGAGAATTCACCCCTCCACTTT. Encoded protein: CAGSEGDENSPLHF.

The rearrangement uses TRBV14 and TRBJ1-2; the match to TRBD1 covers 7 bases. The CDR3 sequence is 15 residues long. Germline CDR1 SGHDN, CDR2 FVKESK. Unmatched junction bases numbered 5, after V lost 1 base and J lost 3 bases. The CDR3 DNA follows: TGTGCCAGCAGCCAAGTGACAGGACAGGACTATGGCTACACCTTC. As protein: CASSQVTGQDYGYTF.

This clonotype was picked up a small number of times. The chain combines TRBV4-1 with TRBJ2-7; no clear D. Germline V lookup: CDR1 MGHRA, CDR2 YSYEKL. The CDR3 extends over 15 amino acids. V dropped 0 bases and J dropped 3 bases, with 12 bases sitting between them. The CDR3 sequence: CASSQDLNAVYEQYF. The CDR3, as DNA: TGCGCCAGCAGCCAAGATTTAAACGCAGTCTACGAGCAGTACTTC.

This clonotype was counted a few times. This chain connects TRBV5-1 to TRBJ2-3; 15 bases align to TRBD2. After removal of 4 bases from V and 5 bases from J, the junction contained 5 bases not matched to a gene. The CDR3 is made up of 16 amino acids. The germline gives CDR1 SGHRS, CDR2 YFSETQ. In DNA form, the CDR3 reads TGCGCCAGCAGCGGACTAGCGGGGGGGCCGGGAGATACGCAGTATTTT. As protein: CASSGLAGGPGDTQYF.